The sequence of this T cell receptor beta chain was determined in a study of shared clonotypes between healthy human individuals. The CDR3 is 13 amino acids. Germline V gene sequence: CDR1 GTSNPN, CDR2 SVGIG (reference sequence). Trimming took off 5 bases at V and 3 bases at J, with 14 bases between the two ends. At deep level, the assay was performed. For every subset, genomic DNA was evenly distributed across several immunoSEQ plates. Sequencing used immunoSEQ multiplex PCR; TCRdb keeps in-frame clones, though not all of them. The sample consists of around 530,000 clones, around 78% of them appearing once.

The clonotype originates from a woman in her thirties or forties in good health. Some clones in this sample may be carry-over from other donors' samples. Material: PBMCs. The chain is built from TRBV30 and TRBJ2-7; either TRBD1 or TRBD2 may supply D (6 bases each). The CDR3 region is CAWRGPGNYEQYF. CDR3 bases: TGTGCCTGGCGGGGGCCTGGGAACTACGAGCAGTACTTC.